A selection of T cell receptor beta chains follows, all from one sample in a study of T cells after yellow fever vaccination. TCRdb fed the 5' RACE reads into MiXCR, producing one record per CDR3 protein. The sample has 200,000 to 300,000 distinct CDR3 sequences; less than 7.5% are singletons. The sequenced sample was CD4+ T cells sorted from PBMCs, obtained on the day of the yellow fever booster vaccination. These receptor sequences come from a man younger than 45 who received the YFV17D yellow fever vaccine. CDR3s include the opening cysteine and the closing phenylalanine or tryptophan. A D gene is named only where the DNA matches it firmly. Expanded clones get a size class; other rows say once, few or many, or leave the size out.

clone size: -; D gene: TRBD2; J gene: TRBJ2-7; V gene: TRBV5-4; CDR3 DNA: TGTGCCAGCAGCTTGGGAGCTAGCGGGAGGGCCTACGAGCAGTACTTC; CDR3 protein: CASSLGASGRAYEQYF
clone size: few; D gene: TRBD1; J gene: TRBJ2-2; V gene: TRBV5-1; CDR3 DNA: TGCGCCAGCCGCGGGACAGGGGTCACCGGGGAGCTGTTTTTT; CDR3 protein: CASRGTGVTGELFF
clone size: few; D gene: TRBD1; J gene: TRBJ2-3; V gene: TRBV11-2; CDR3 DNA: TGTGCCAGCAGCCGAAAGACAGGGGCTACAGATACGCAGTATTTT; CDR3 protein: CASSRKTGATDTQYF
clone size: -; D gene: -; J gene: TRBJ2-3; V gene: TRBV20-1; CDR3 DNA: TGCAGTGCTAGAGACCCGGGCCTAATCACAGATACGCAGTATTTT; CDR3 protein: CSARDPGLITDTQYF
clone size: -; D gene: TRBD1; J gene: TRBJ2-2; V gene: TRBV12-3/TRBV12-4; CDR3 DNA: TGTGCCAGCAGTTTACCCTACAGGGGGCAAGGGGAGCTGTTTTTT; CDR3 protein: CASSLPYRGQGELFF
clone size: many; D gene: TRBD2; J gene: TRBJ2-3; V gene: TRBV6-5; CDR3 DNA: TGTGCCAGCAGTCCTTCGACTAGCGGGAGCACAGATACGCAGTATTTT; CDR3 protein: CASSPSTSGSTDTQYF
clone size: many; D gene: -; J gene: TRBJ2-5; V gene: TRBV5-4; CDR3 DNA: TGTGCCAGCAGCCCCCGAGGGCAGGGAGAAGAGACCCAGTACTTC; CDR3 protein: CASSPRGQGEETQYF
clone size: many; D gene: -; J gene: TRBJ1-1; V gene: TRBV6-6; CDR3 DNA: TGTGCCAGCAGCCAAGGAAGGTCGAACACTGAAGCTTTCTTT; CDR3 protein: CASSQGRSNTEAFF
clone size: many; D gene: TRBD1; J gene: TRBJ2-1; V gene: TRBV20-1; CDR3 DNA: TGCAGTGCAACTCCGGACAGGCTTAATGAGCAGTTCTTC; CDR3 protein: CSATPDRLNEQFF
clone size: few; D gene: -; J gene: TRBJ1-3; V gene: TRBV7-9; CDR3 DNA: TGTGCCAGCAGCTCAGGGGACATTTCTGGAAACACCATATATTTT; CDR3 protein: CASSSGDISGNTIYF
clone size: -; D gene: TRBD2; J gene: TRBJ2-1; V gene: TRBV28; CDR3 DNA: TGTGCCAGCAGTTTATTGTTTGGGGCTAGCGGCTACAATGAGCAGTTCTTC; CDR3 protein: CASSLLFGASGYNEQFF
clone size: many; D gene: TRBD2; J gene: TRBJ2-4; V gene: TRBV5-1; CDR3 DNA: TGCGCCAGCAGCTTGGACGACCTAGCGGGAGGAGGGAGGCACTTC; CDR3 protein: CASSLDDLAGGGRHF
clone size: few; D gene: -; J gene: TRBJ1-5; V gene: TRBV5-1; CDR3 DNA: TGCGCCAGCAGCCGGACAGTCGGGAACAATCAGCCCCAGCATTTT; CDR3 protein: CASSRTVGNNQPQHF
clone size: -; D gene: TRBD2; J gene: TRBJ2-1; V gene: TRBV2; CDR3 DNA: TGTGCCAGCAGGGGGGCGGGAGGGCCTCGGCAGTTCTTC; CDR3 protein: CASRGAGGPRQFF
clone size: few; D gene: -; J gene: TRBJ2-7; V gene: TRBV7-6; CDR3 DNA: TGTGCCAGCAGCGGCTGGAGCTCCTACGAGCAGTACTTC; CDR3 protein: CASSGWSSYEQYF
clone size: -; D gene: -; J gene: TRBJ2-7; V gene: TRBV5-1; CDR3 DNA: TGCGCCAGCAGCTTGGTGGCGGCTCACGAGCAGTACTTC; CDR3 protein: CASSLVAAHEQYF
clone size: many; D gene: -; J gene: TRBJ1-2; V gene: TRBV2; CDR3 DNA: TGTGCCAGCAGTGAAGCAGCCTATGGCTACACCTTC; CDR3 protein: CASSEAAYGYTF
clone size: many; D gene: -; J gene: TRBJ2-2; V gene: TRBV4-3; CDR3 DNA: TGCGCCAGCAGCCATTCCGGGGAGCTGTTTTTT; CDR3 protein: CASSHSGELFF
clone size: -; D gene: -; J gene: TRBJ2-1; V gene: TRBV20-1; CDR3 DNA: TGCAGTGTTCAACGGGGGCCTGGTGAGCAGTTCTTC; CDR3 protein: CSVQRGPGEQFF
clone size: many; D gene: TRBD1; J gene: TRBJ2-5; V gene: TRBV19; CDR3 DNA: TGTGCCAGTAGTATAGACATTCCGGGACAGGGGCGACTATCGGAGACCCAGTACTTC; CDR3 protein: CASSIDIPGQGRLSETQYF
clone size: few; D gene: -; J gene: TRBJ2-3; V gene: TRBV20-1; CDR3 DNA: TGCAGTGCTAGAGATCGATTCGGGCGGGCTAGCACAGATACGCAGTATTTT; CDR3 protein: CSARDRFGRASTDTQYF
clone size: many; D gene: -; J gene: TRBJ2-2; V gene: TRBV9; CDR3 DNA: TGTGCCAGCAGCGTAGGGCAGGGGACGGGGGAGCTGTTTTTT; CDR3 protein: CASSVGQGTGELFF
clone size: many; D gene: -; J gene: TRBJ2-2; V gene: TRBV20-1; CDR3 DNA: TGCAGTGCTAGAGCGGGGCCCGGGGAGCTGTTTTTT; CDR3 protein: CSARAGPGELFF
clone size: many; D gene: -; J gene: TRBJ1-3; V gene: TRBV7-2; CDR3 DNA: TGTGCCAGCAGCCTCGATGGGAGGTCTGGAAACACCATATATTTT; CDR3 protein: CASSLDGRSGNTIYF
clone size: -; D gene: TRBD2; J gene: TRBJ2-7; V gene: TRBV20-1; CDR3 DNA: TGCTGTGCTAGAGATTGGGTAGCGGGAGGTTCAGTAGGGCAGTACTTC; CDR3 protein: CCARDWVAGGSVGQYF
clone size: many; D gene: -; J gene: TRBJ1-2; V gene: TRBV12-3/TRBV12-4; CDR3 DNA: TGTGCCAGCAGTCTGACAGGAAATGGCTACACCTTC; CDR3 protein: CASSLTGNGYTF
clone size: few; D gene: -; J gene: TRBJ2-7; V gene: TRBV3-1; CDR3 DNA: TGTGCCAGCAGCCAAGGATTAAGGGCTAGCGCTGACGAGCAGTACTTC; CDR3 protein: CASSQGLRASADEQYF
clone size: few; D gene: -; J gene: TRBJ2-1; V gene: TRBV25-1; CDR3 DNA: TGTGCCAGCAGTGAGGAGAAAGGGTACAATGAGCAGTTCTTC; CDR3 protein: CASSEEKGYNEQFF
clone size: many; D gene: -; J gene: TRBJ2-3; V gene: TRBV9; CDR3 DNA: TGTGCCAGCAGCGTCAACCCCACCCAGTTTAGCACAGATACGCAGTATTTT; CDR3 protein: CASSVNPTQFSTDTQYF
clone size: -; D gene: -; J gene: TRBJ2-7; V gene: TRBV3-1; CDR3 DNA: TGTGCCAGCAGCCAAAAGCAGGACCCATCCTACGAGCAGTACTTC; CDR3 protein: CASSQKQDPSYEQYF
clone size: few; D gene: -; J gene: TRBJ1-2; V gene: TRBV15; CDR3 DNA: TGTGCCACCAGCAGGCCTAACTATGGCTACACCTTC; CDR3 protein: CATSRPNYGYTF
clone size: many; D gene: -; J gene: TRBJ2-3; V gene: TRBV15; CDR3 DNA: TGTGCCACCAGCAGAAAACGGGTTGGACTCAATGCTGATACGCAGTATTTT; CDR3 protein: CATSRKRVGLNADTQYF
clone size: -; D gene: -; J gene: TRBJ2-6; V gene: TRBV5-4; CDR3 DNA: TGTGCCAGCATGGCCAGCTTTAGCTCTGGGGCCAACGTCCTGACTTTC; CDR3 protein: CASMASFSSGANVLTF
clone size: many; D gene: -; J gene: TRBJ2-3; V gene: TRBV7-9; CDR3 DNA: TGTGCCAGCAGCTTGGGAAGGCCCGGAGATACGCAGTATTTT; CDR3 protein: CASSLGRPGDTQYF
clone size: many; D gene: TRBD1; J gene: TRBJ2-7; V gene: TRBV7-9; CDR3 DNA: TGTGCCAGCAGCCTAGGGACAGGTGGATGGTACGAGCAGTACTTC; CDR3 protein: CASSLGTGGWYEQYF
clone size: many; D gene: -; J gene: TRBJ2-2; V gene: TRBV27; CDR3 DNA: TGTGCCAGCAGTTTACTGAGTTTGACGAACACCGGGGAGCTGTTTTTT; CDR3 protein: CASSLLSLTNTGELFF
clone size: many; D gene: TRBD1; J gene: TRBJ2-7; V gene: TRBV28; CDR3 DNA: TGTGCCAGCAGCAAGAACCCTGGGACAGGCTACGAGCAGTACTTC; CDR3 protein: CASSKNPGTGYEQYF
clone size: -; D gene: TRBD2; J gene: TRBJ2-1; V gene: TRBV5-1; CDR3 DNA: TGCGCCAGCAGCTTTCTTAGCGGGAGGGATATTGAGCAGTTCTTC; CDR3 protein: CASSFLSGRDIEQFF
clone size: few; D gene: -; J gene: TRBJ2-7; V gene: TRBV5-1; CDR3 DNA: TGCGCCAGCAGCTTAACGGGTTTCTACGAGCAGTACTTC; CDR3 protein: CASSLTGFYEQYF
clone size: many; D gene: -; J gene: TRBJ2-1; V gene: TRBV10-3; CDR3 DNA: TGTGCCATCAGTGAGGACGGGAGCGACCTTGAGCAGTTCTTC; CDR3 protein: CAISEDGSDLEQFF
clone size: many; D gene: -; J gene: TRBJ1-2; V gene: TRBV7-8; CDR3 DNA: TGTGCCAGCAGCCCCCGACCCCGGTATGGCTACACCTTC; CDR3 protein: CASSPRPRYGYTF
clone size: many; D gene: TRBD2; J gene: TRBJ2-7; V gene: TRBV20-1; CDR3 DNA: TGCAGTGCTAGAGACCCTAGCGGGAGGTCTAGCGAGCAGTACTTC; CDR3 protein: CSARDPSGRSSEQYF
clone size: -; D gene: -; J gene: TRBJ2-7; V gene: TRBV14; CDR3 DNA: TGTGCCAGCAGCCAAGATCCCGGGGGAACCTACGAGCAGTACTTC; CDR3 protein: CASSQDPGGTYEQYF
clone size: many; D gene: -; J gene: TRBJ2-7; V gene: TRBV5-1; CDR3 DNA: TGCGCCAGCAGCTCCCGATTGGGAGAGCAGTACTTC; CDR3 protein: CASSSRLGEQYF
clone size: many; D gene: -; J gene: TRBJ2-7; V gene: TRBV7-2; CDR3 DNA: TGTGCCAGCAGCCCTAGCAGGACCACCTACGAGCAGTACTTC; CDR3 protein: CASSPSRTTYEQYF
clone size: -; D gene: -; J gene: TRBJ1-3; V gene: TRBV2; CDR3 DNA: TGTGCCAGCAGTGAACTTAGTCCCCTAGACTCTGGAAACACCATATATTTT; CDR3 protein: CASSELSPLDSGNTIYF
clone size: -; D gene: -; J gene: TRBJ2-4; V gene: TRBV7-2; CDR3 DNA: TGTGCCAGCAGCTTCGGCGGGATAGCCAAAAACATTCAGTACTTC; CDR3 protein: CASSFGGIAKNIQYF